This T cell receptor beta chain was recovered during a study of T cell changes during pregnancy in multiple sclerosis. The germline gives CDR1 MDHEN, CDR2 SYDVKM. This CDR3 has 16 residues. V lost 1 base, J lost 2 bases, and 13 bases lay in between. Repertoires were generated with immunoSEQ multiplex PCR, while TCRdb's copy carries only in-frame clones and drops some. Of about 80,000 clones in the sample, 94% are singletons; the top ten hold approximately 0.92%. The sequence was collected from a female donor in good health, enrolled as a control in a pregnancy study. This chain joins TRBV28 and TRBJ2-3, with a possible D match to TRBD2 (5 bases). Material: peripheral blood, obtained in the second trimester of pregnancy. The CDR3 DNA reads TGTGCCAGCAGTTTATTCGGAGGACGCTACACAGATACGCAGTATTTT. Encoded protein: CASSLFGGRYTDTQYF. Looking up the rest from reference TRBV28 and TRBJ2-3 gives the full variable domain: DVKVTQSSRYLVKRTGEKVFLECVQDMDHENMFWYRQDPGLGLRLIYFSYDVKMKEKGDIPEGYSVSREKKERFSLILESASTNQTSMYLCASSLFGGRYTDTQYFGPGTRLTVL.